Below are 17 T cell receptor beta chains sequenced from a single sample in a study of cytomegalovirus exposure and HLA in healthy donors. PCR amplification relied on 60 Vbeta primers (plus 13 Jbeta primers). Profiled with immunoSEQ multiplex PCR; TCRdb holds only in-frame clones, not every one. The sample holds some 150,000 clones, approximately 82% seen once. The material sequenced was PBMCs. These receptors were taken from a young man in good health and CMV-seropositive.

This rearrangement joins TRBV2 to TRBJ2-7, with 9 bases aligning to TRBD1. V shed 4 bases and J 3 bases; nucleotides not matched to a gene: 4. The length of the CDR3 is 14 residues. Germline V gives CDR1 SNHLY, CDR2 FYNNEI. Here the CDR3 reads CASSGGQGIYEQYF. Written as DNA, the CDR3 is TGTGCCAGCAGTGGGGGACAGGGAATCTACGAGCAGTACTTC.

The CDR3, as DNA: TGTGCCAGCAGTGAGTTTACGGTAGAAGAGACCCAGTACTTC. The encoded protein is CASSEFTVEETQYF. The rearrangement uses TRBV25-1 and TRBJ2-5; unclear D gene. Trimming removed 3 bases at V and 3 bases at J, with 11 bases between. The CDR3 contains 14 residues. Germline lookup yields CDR1 MGHDK and CDR2 SYGVNS. The entire variable domain, with the rest obtained from reference TRBV25-1 and TRBJ2-5, is as follows: EADIYQTPRYLVIGTGKKITLECSQTMGHDKMYWYQQDPGMELHLIHYSYGVNSTEKGDLSSESTVSRIRTEHFPLTLESARPSHTSQYLCASSEFTVEETQYFGPGTRLLVL.

The genes are TRBV7-3 and TRBJ2-1; 14 bases match TRBD2. The junction had 12 bases not matched to a gene; V was cut back by 5 bases and J by 0 bases. Germline V gene sequence: CDR1 SGHTA, CDR2 FQGTGA. The CDR3 runs to 20 residues. The CDR3 DNA follows: TGTGCCAGCAGCAAGGCGGGACTAGCGGGGGCCCAGCTCTCCTACAATGAGCAGTTCTTC. This encodes CASSKAGLAGAQLSYNEQFF.

The rearrangement uses TRBV2 and TRBJ2-7, with D tentatively TRBD2 (5 bases). Trimming removed 4 bases from V and 6 bases from J, with 13 bases in between. Germline V CDR1 and CDR2: SNHLY, FYNNEI. The CDR3 runs to 13 residues. CDR3 sequence: CASSVSPLGEQYF. Written as DNA, the CDR3 is TGTGCCAGCAGTGTCAGTCCACTAGGCGAGCAGTACTTC.

The chain recombines TRBV4-2 with TRBJ2-7; a weak D match, TRBD1 (5 bases). Trimming took off 0 bases at V and 2 bases at J, with 20 bases between the two ends. The germline CDR1 and CDR2 sequences are LGHNA and YNFKEQ. CDR3 length: 18 residues. The CDR3 nucleotides are TGTGCCAGCAGCCAAGATCCCCAGGGTGCGGATGGGACCTACGAGCAGTACTTC. It yields the protein CASSQDPQGADGTYEQYF.

CDR3 residues: CASSPRDSQETQYF. The CDR3 DNA is TGTGCCAGCTCACCCCGGGACAGTCAAGAGACCCAGTACTTC. The chain is built from TRBV18 and TRBJ2-5; 7 nucleotides match TRBD1. This CDR3 has 14 residues. V trimming: 3 bases; J trimming: 2 bases; junction bases outside the gene matches: 3. Germline CDR1 KGHSH, CDR2 LQKENI.

The chain couples TRBV9 to TRBJ2-6; D is unresolved. Trimming left V 4 bases short and J 2 bases short, with 10 bases between. CDR3 length: 15 amino acids. Germline V gives CDR1 SGDLS, CDR2 YYNGEE. CDR3 sequence reads: CASSSAGAGANVLTF. The CDR3 nucleotides read TGTGCCAGCAGCTCTGCAGGCGCTGGGGCCAACGTCCTGACTTTC.

V and J are TRBV9 and TRBJ1-1; D gene unclear. Germline CDR1 reads SGDLS; CDR2 reads YYNGEE. V was trimmed by 0 bases and J by 1 base, leaving 7 bases between them. The CDR3 runs to 14 residues. In DNA, the CDR3 is TGTGCCAGCAGCGTAGCCGCAGGGAACACTGAAGCTTTCTTT. Its protein product is CASSVAAGNTEAFF.

This chain links TRBV9 with TRBJ2-7; 9 bases are shared with TRBD1. The CDR3 spans 16 residues. V was pared by 2 bases and J by 2 bases, with 8 bases of the junction left unmatched. CDR1 is SGDLS and CDR2 is YYNGEE in the germline V gene. CDR3 amino acids: CASSVAGTGSPYEQYF. In DNA, the CDR3 is TGTGCCAGCAGCGTTGCCGGGACAGGGTCTCCCTACGAGCAGTACTTC.

V and J are TRBV2 and TRBJ2-5; D is unresolved. V was trimmed by 6 bases and J by 5 bases, leaving 10 bases between them. The CDR3 contains 12 residues. Germline V gene data show CDR1 as SNHLY and CDR2 as FYNNEI. The CDR3 protein is CASRTAAETQYF. The DNA of the CDR3 is TGTGCCAGCAGGACGGCAGCGGAGACCCAGTACTTC. Filled out from reference TRBV2 and TRBJ2-5, the complete variable domain reads EPEVTQTPSHQVTQMGQEVILRCVPISNHLYFYWYRQILGQKVEFLVSFYNNEISEKSEIFDDQFSVERPDGSNFTLKIRSTKLEDSAMYFCASRTAAETQYFGPGTRLLVL.

This sequence joins TRBV11-2 and TRBJ2-7, with a tentative D call TRBD2 (5 bases). CDR3 length: 15 amino acids. From germline, CDR1 is SGHAT and CDR2 FQNNGV. Trimming took off 5 bases at V and 3 bases at J, with 17 bases between the two ends. CDR3 nucleotide sequence: TGTGCCAGCAGCCCCCAGAGGGCAATTGGCTACGAGCAGTACTTC. This gives the protein CASSPQRAIGYEQYF.

V gene TRBV7-6 combines with J gene TRBJ2-5, with 13 nucleotides matching TRBD2. The CDR3 totals 15 residues. Losses at the gene ends were 4 bases for V and 4 bases for J; bases not matched to a gene: 3. The V gene's germline CDR1 is SGHVS and CDR2 FNYEAQ. The CDR3 region has the DNA TGTGCCAGCAGCTATGGACTAGCGGGAGCAGAGACCCAGTACTTC. Protein sequence: CASSYGLAGAETQYF.

The rearrangement joins TRBV5-4 to TRBJ2-3, with 8 bases identical to TRBD2. Germline values: CDR1 SGHNT, CDR2 YYREEE (reference sequence). The CDR3 length is 16 residues. Trimming at V came to 2 bases and at J to 3 bases, leaving 8 bases not matched to a gene. The CDR3 DNA reads as TGTGCCAGCAGCTTCCCCACAGCGGGAGTTACAGATACGCAGTATTTT. Residues: CASSFPTAGVTDTQYF.

The chain employs TRBV28 and TRBJ2-3, with D possibly matching TRBD2 (5 bases). CDR1 is MDHEN, CDR2 SYDVKM, per germline. The length of the CDR3 is 13 residues. V lost 7 bases, J lost 2 bases, and 10 bases lay in between. CDR3 residues: CASNQAVTDTQYF. The CDR3 DNA follows: TGTGCCAGCAACCAAGCGGTCACAGATACGCAGTATTTT.

The V call is TRBV30, the J call TRBJ2-1; TRBD2 agrees at 9 bases. The CDR3 sequence is 17 residues long. Germline V CDR1 and CDR2: GTSNPN, SVGIG (reference sequence). V shed 6 bases and J 1 base; nucleotides not matched to a gene: 13. CDR3 region: CACMGAGGLESYNEQFF. CDR3 nucleotide sequence: TGTGCCTGCATGGGAGCGGGGGGTCTGGAGTCCTACAATGAGCAGTTCTTC.

The CDR3 reads CASSFSPSQSAQYF. The CDR3 nucleotides are TGTGCCAGCAGTTTCTCCCCGTCCCAATCGGCGCAGTATTTT. The chain joins TRBV28 to TRBJ2-3; D remains unclear. Germline V gives CDR1 MDHEN, CDR2 SYDVKM. The CDR3 length is 14 residues. The germline V and J ends were trimmed by 3 bases and 10 bases, with 17 bases remaining between them. Using reference TRBV28 and TRBJ2-3 for the parts outside the CDR3, the full variable domain is DVKVTQSSRYLVKRTGEKVFLECVQDMDHENMFWYRQDPGLGLRLIYFSYDVKMKEKGDIPEGYSVSREKKERFSLILESASTNQTSMYLCASSFSPSQSAQYFGPGTRLTVL.

This chain connects TRBV5-1 to TRBJ1-4, with 8 bases lining up with TRBD1. Germline V CDR1 and CDR2: SGHRS, YFSETQ. V shed 3 bases, J shed 6 bases, and the junction held 4 bases outside the gene matches. The CDR3 extends over 14 amino acids. CDR3 in DNA: TGCGCCAGCAGCTCCGGACAGGGCGATGAAAAACTGTTTTTT. This gives the protein CASSSGQGDEKLFF.